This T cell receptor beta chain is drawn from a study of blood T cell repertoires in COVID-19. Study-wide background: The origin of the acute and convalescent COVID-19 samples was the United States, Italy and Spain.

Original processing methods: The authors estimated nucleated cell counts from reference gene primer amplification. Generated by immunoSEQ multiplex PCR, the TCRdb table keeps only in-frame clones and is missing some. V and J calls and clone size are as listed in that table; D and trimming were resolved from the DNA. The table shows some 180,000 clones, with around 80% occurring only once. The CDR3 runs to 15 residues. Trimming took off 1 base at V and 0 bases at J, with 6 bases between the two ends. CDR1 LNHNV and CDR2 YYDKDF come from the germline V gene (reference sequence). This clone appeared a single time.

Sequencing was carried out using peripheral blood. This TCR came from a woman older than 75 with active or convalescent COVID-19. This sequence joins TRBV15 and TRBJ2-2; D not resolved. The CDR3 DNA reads TGTGCCACCAGCAGAGGAACACCGAACACCGGGGAGCTGTTTTTT. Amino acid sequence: CATSRGTPNTGELFF. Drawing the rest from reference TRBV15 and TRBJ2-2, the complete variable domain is DAMVIQNPRYQVTQFGKPVTLSCSQTLNHNVMYWYQQKSSQAPKLLFHYYDKDFNNEADTPDNFQSRRPNTSFCFLDIRSPGLGDTAMYLCATSRGTPNTGELFFGEGSRLTVL.